This TCR beta chain appears in the sequencing data of a study of cytomegalovirus exposure and HLA in healthy donors. PCR employed 60 Vbeta and 13 Jbeta primers. The data were produced by immunoSEQ multiplex PCR, yet TCRdb's version contains in-frame clones alone and is incomplete. Among 60,000 to 85,000 clones, approximately 80% were seen once, and the ten largest hold approximately 17%. The CDR3 consists of 15 residues. After removal of 1 base from V and 4 bases from J, the junction contained 0 bases not matched to a gene. From germline, CDR1 is LGHNT and CDR2 FRNRAP. The source of this sequence is a man aged 65 to 85 in good health and CMV-seropositive. The chain has TRBV12-5 and TRBJ1-5; 11 bases are a match to TRBD1. Sequencing input: PBMCs. For the CDR3, the DNA is TGTGCTAGTGGTTTGGGGGACAGGGGGAATCAGCCCCAGCATTTT. Protein product: CASGLGDRGNQPQHF.